These 6 T cell receptor beta chains share one sample of origin, sequenced in a study of CD8 T cells in Susac syndrome. An input of about 0.45 to 1 ug of RNA was subjected to reverse transcription using random hexamers. TCRdb re-derived calls from the immunoSEQ multiplex PCR reads in MiXCR, one entry per CDR3 protein. Here the sample spans about 150,000 distinct CDR3 sequences, 94% being singletons. What was sequenced was CD4+ T cells from PBMCs. The receptor source for this set is a human donor in good health.

CDR3: CASSLEGQVFQHF. The CDR3 bases are TGTGCCAGCAGCTTAGAGGGACAGGTTTTCCAGCATTTT. The gene calls are TRBV7-2 and TRBJ1-5; 8 bases line up with TRBD1. Trimming took 1 base from V and 12 from J; bases not matched to a gene: 5. Germline V lookup: CDR1 SGHTA, CDR2 FQGNSA. The CDR3 consists of 13 residues.

The V gene is TRBV7-9, the J gene TRBJ2-3; the D is unclear. V gave up 2 bases and J gave up 6 bases, with 15 bases separating them. Germline CDR1 SEHNR, CDR2 FQNEAQ (reference sequence). The CDR3 contains 15 residues. CDR3 residues: CASSLSPPQSDTQYF. DNA for the CDR3: TGTGCCAGCAGCTTATCCCCACCCCAGAGCGATACGCAGTATTTT.

The chain recombines TRBV12-3 or TRBV12-4 with TRBJ2-7; TRBD2 matches at 8 bases. The V segment lost 6 bases and the J segment 7 bases; nucleotides outside the gene matches: 11. There are 14 residues in the CDR3. The CDR3 is CASRRVPGLVEQYF. The CDR3 DNA reads as TGTGCCAGCAGGAGAGTGCCGGGACTAGTTGAGCAGTACTTC.

The V gene is TRBV20-1, the J gene TRBJ2-7, with 11 positions matching TRBD2. The CDR3 loop spans 14 amino acids. Germline V gives CDR1 DFQATT, CDR2 SNEGSKA (reference sequence). The trim removed 3 bases at V and 3 bases at J, leaving 4 bases unmatched. CDR3 bases: TGCAGTGCTAGCGGACTAGCGGGCAACTACGAGCAGTACTTC. This translates into CSASGLAGNYEQYF.

This chain uses TRBV4-2 with TRBJ1-1, with TRBD1 as a possible D gene (6 bases). Germline CDR1 LGHNA, CDR2 YNFKEQ. The CDR3 runs to 14 residues. The V gene lost 5 bases and the J gene lost 1 base, with 11 bases spanning the gap. The CDR3: CASSRQTGNTEAFF. The DNA of the CDR3 is TGTGCCAGCAGCAGACAGACAGGGAACACTGAAGCTTTCTTT.

The CDR3: CAWSAEGRLNTGELFF. In DNA form, the CDR3 reads TGTGCCTGGAGTGCAGAGGGACGGCTTAACACCGGGGAGCTGTTTTTT. The rearrangement joins TRBV30 to TRBJ2-2; the D call may be TRBD1 or TRBD2 (5 bases each). V dropped 1 base and J dropped 2 bases, with 14 bases sitting between them. CDR1 is GTSNPN and CDR2 is SVGIG in the germline V gene (reference sequence). The CDR3 is 16 amino acids.